The clone carrying this TCR beta chain was seen once. Its target is not known. The data were obtained in a study of T cell responses to AZD1222 COVID-19 vaccine. Findings and limits, study-wide: Mostly white British, mostly female donors; authors suggested clonal diversity may be underestimated.

The table came from immunoSEQ multiplex PCR; TCRdb's copy has only in-frame clones and leaves some out. The table lists 130,000 to 150,000 clones, 75% to 95% of them singletons. Trimming left V 3 bases short and J 6 bases short, with 14 bases between. The germline CDR1 and CDR2 sequences are MDHEN and SYDVKM. The CDR3 covers 14 residues. The sequenced sample was peripheral blood, obtained on day 0 of MenACWY control vaccination. The TCR comes from an adult in good health. The rearrangement links TRBV28 to TRBJ1-1; a weak D match, TRBD1 (5 bases). Written as DNA, the CDR3 is TGTGCCAGCAGTTTCAGGCAGGGAGGGGCTGAAGCTTTCTTT. It codes for CASSFRQGGAEAFF. The full variable domain, with the rest looked up from reference TRBV28 and TRBJ1-1, is DVKVTQSSRYLVKRTGEKVFLECVQDMDHENMFWYRQDPGLGLRLIYFSYDVKMKEKGDIPEGYSVSREKKERFSLILESASTNQTSMYLCASSFRQGGAEAFFGQGTRLTVV.